This note documents a single T cell receptor (beta chain) sequence. Antigen specificity is unknown. The source of the sample is a study of circulating and synovial CD4+ cells in juvenile arthritis. Study-wide results and caveats: Bulk blood CD4 repertoires were more diverse than these. Circulating pathogenic-like and bulk T cells looked alike by Vbeta family usage.

The table came from immunoSEQ multiplex PCR; TCRdb's copy has only in-frame clones and leaves some out. The table includes about 33,000 clones, about 95% detected once. What was sequenced was CD4+ T cells from blood. The clonotype originates from a human donor with juvenile idiopathic arthritis.

The CDR3: CASKAARDYGYTF. The CDR3 region has the DNA TGTGCCAGCAAAGCAGCCCGGGACTATGGCTACACCTTC. The V call is TRBV28, the J call TRBJ1-2; D gene uncertain. Trimming removed 7 bases from V and 3 bases from J, with 12 bases in between. The CDR3 runs to 13 residues. Germline CDR1 is MDHEN and CDR2 is SYDVKM.